A selection of T cell receptor beta chains follows, all from one sample in a study of cytomegalovirus exposure and HLA in healthy donors. Profiled with immunoSEQ multiplex PCR; TCRdb holds only in-frame clones, not every one. This table holds approximately 53,000 clones, 65% to 80% found once. Sequencing was done on a sample of PBMCs. Every receptor here comes from a woman in her 50s in good health and CMV-seronegative. The CDR3 runs from the conserved cysteine through the conserved F or W. D genes are given only for firm matches. Expanded clones get a size class; other rows say once, few or many, or leave the size out.

d_gene | j_gene | abundance | v_gene | CDR3nt | CDR3aa
TRBD1 | TRBJ1-2 | - | TRBV19 | TGTGCCAGTGTAAGATCCGGGACAGGGCTGGGAGGCTACACCTTC | CASVRSGTGLGGYTF
TRBD1 | TRBJ1-2 | - | TRBV19 | TGTGCCAGTAGTAAGGGGACAGGGGGTATTTTATACTATGGCTACACCTTC | CASSKGTGGILYYGYTF
- | TRBJ2-1 | - | TRBV4-1 | TGCGCCAGCAGCCAAGAGGGGGCCCCCAACAATGAGCAGTTCTTC | CASSQEGAPNNEQFF
- | TRBJ1-3 | - | TRBV5-8 | TGTGCCAGCAGCTTTTCCAGGCTGTCTGGAAACACCATATATTTT | CASSFSRLSGNTIYF
TRBD1 | TRBJ2-2 | - | TRBV29-1 | TGCAGCGCTTCCCCAAGCGCAGGGGGCGCGAACACCGGGGAGCTGTTTTTT | CSASPSAGGANTGELFF
- | TRBJ2-5 | - | TRBV7-9 | TGTGCCAGCAGTCCCAGTAATTCGGGGTTAGAGACCCAGTACTTC | CASSPSNSGLETQYF
TRBD2 | TRBJ2-5 | once | TRBV29-1 | TGCAGCGAACTAGCGGGAGTTTGGGTAGAGACCCAGTACTTC | CSELAGVWVETQYF
TRBD2 | TRBJ2-7 | - | TRBV6-1 | TGTGCCAGCGGATTAAGCGGGGGGGCCGGCGAGCAGTACTTC | CASGLSGGAGEQYF
- | TRBJ1-1 | few | TRBV28 | TGTGCCAGCAATTCGGGTGGCACTGAAGCTTTCTTT | CASNSGGTEAFF
TRBD1 | TRBJ1-5 | - | TRBV6-1 | TGTGCCAGCAGTGACCAGGACAGGGCCAATCAGCCCCAGCATTTT | CASSDQDRANQPQHF
- | TRBJ2-5 | once | TRBV7-2 | TGTGCCAGCAGCTCGGGGGTAGCCCAGTACTTC | CASSSGVAQYF
- | TRBJ2-2 | - | TRBV6-1 | TGTGCCAGCAAAGTACAGACGATGGACACCGGGGAGCTGTTTTTT | CASKVQTMDTGELFF
- | TRBJ1-4 | - | TRBV27 | TGTGCCAGCAGTTTGGTCAGGACAGCCGAAAAACTGTTTTTT | CASSLVRTAEKLFF
- | TRBJ2-4 | - | TRBV30 | TGTGCCTGGGGAGTTAAAAACATTCAGTACTTC | CAWGVKNIQYF
- | TRBJ2-7 | - | TRBV6-5 | TGTGCCAGCAGTTTGGGGGCTTCCTACGAGCAGTACTTC | CASSLGASYEQYF
- | TRBJ1-5 | few | TRBV6-4 | TGTGCCAGCAGTGATATAGGGGGTCAGCCCCAGCATTTT | CASSDIGGQPQHF
- | TRBJ1-2 | - | TRBV2 | TGTGCCAGCAGTGATTCCGGGGATGGGGACTATGGCTACACCTTC | CASSDSGDGDYGYTF
TRBD1 | TRBJ2-2 | - | TRBV19 | TGTGCCACCCGGGACAGGGGCACCGGGGAGCTGTTTTTT | CATRDRGTGELFF
TRBD1 | TRBJ2-7 | few | TRBV19 | TGTGCCAGTAGTATAGATGGGACAGGGAGCTACGAGCAGTACTTC | CASSIDGTGSYEQYF
TRBD1 | TRBJ1-5 | - | TRBV5-8 | TGTGCCAGCAGCCCCGGGACAGGGCGGCGTCAGCCCCAGCATTTT | CASSPGTGRRQPQHF
- | TRBJ1-5 | - | TRBV6-1 | TGTGCCAGCCACCAGGGTAGTCAGCCCCAGCATTTT | CASHQGSQPQHF
- | TRBJ1-5 | - | TRBV14 | TGTGCCAGCAGCCAAGGAGGTGTAAATCAGCCCCAGCATTTT | CASSQGGVNQPQHF
TRBD1 | TRBJ1-2 | - | TRBV4-3 | TGCGCCAGCAGCCAAGGCCGGGACAGGGTAAACTATGGCTACACCTTC | CASSQGRDRVNYGYTF
TRBD1 | TRBJ1-5 | - | TRBV7-6 | TGTGCCAGCAGCTTATTGGGGACAGGGCTATATAGCAATCAGCCCCAGCATTTT | CASSLLGTGLYSNQPQHF
- | TRBJ1-1 | - | TRBV29-1 | TGCAGCGTTGAAGATCTTCAGGGCGGTACTGAAGCTTTCTTT | CSVEDLQGGTEAFF
TRBD2 | TRBJ2-4 | few | TRBV11-2 | TGTGCCAGCAGCTCGCGGACTAGCGGGGTAGCCAAAAACATTCAGTACTTC | CASSSRTSGVAKNIQYF
- | TRBJ2-7 | few | TRBV7-9 | TGTGCCAGCAGCTCTAAAGGGGGCGAGCAGTACTTC | CASSSKGGEQYF